This entry is about one T cell receptor beta chain. The antigen is undetermined. This record comes from a study of STAT3 mutations in large granular lymphocyte leukemia. Study information: More than half of T-LGLL patients received immunosuppressive therapy.

General study points: Differing intervals and regimens complicate linking therapy response to clone burden. Clonal expansion was inferred from other time points because no sample existed at each clone's first appearance. TCR clonotype switching after therapy occurred in about 30% of the 18 patients. In T-cell large granular lymphocyte leukemia, about half of patients showed multiple immunodominant subclonotypes.

The table came from immunoSEQ multiplex PCR; TCRdb's copy has only in-frame clones and leaves some out. The sample yields tens of thousands of clones, about 88% seen once. V lost 3 bases to trimming and J lost 6 bases, with 11 bases between them. In germline, CDR1 is LNHDA, CDR2 SQIVND (reference sequence). This CDR3 is built from 14 residues. V is TRBV19 and J is TRBJ1-4; D may be TRBD1 (6 bases). The clonotype comes from a human donor with T large granular lymphocyte leukemia. Some clones in this sample may be carry-over from other donors' samples. The sequencing sample was made of PBMCs. The CDR3 nucleotides are TGTGCCAGTAGTATTCCAGGGGCGTATGAAAAACTGTTTTTT. This sequence encodes CASSIPGAYEKLFF.